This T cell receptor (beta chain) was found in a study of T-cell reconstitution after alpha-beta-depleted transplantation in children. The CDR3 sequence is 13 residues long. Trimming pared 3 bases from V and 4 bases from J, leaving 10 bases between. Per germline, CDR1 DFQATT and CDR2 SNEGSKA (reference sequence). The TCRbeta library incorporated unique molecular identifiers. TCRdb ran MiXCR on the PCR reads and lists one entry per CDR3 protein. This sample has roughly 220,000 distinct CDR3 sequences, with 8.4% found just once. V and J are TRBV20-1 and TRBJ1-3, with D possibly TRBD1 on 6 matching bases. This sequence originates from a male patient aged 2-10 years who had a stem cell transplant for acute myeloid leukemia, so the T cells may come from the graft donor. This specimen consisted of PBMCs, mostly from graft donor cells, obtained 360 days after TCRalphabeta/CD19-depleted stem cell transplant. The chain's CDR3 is CSASPGAGNTIYF. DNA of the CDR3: TGCAGTGCTAGCCCAGGGGCCGGAAACACCATATATTTT.